This TCR beta chain emerged from a study of blood T cell repertoires in COVID-19. Study-wide context: Sites in the United States, Italy and Spain provided acute and convalescent COVID-19 samples.

Profiled with immunoSEQ multiplex PCR; TCRdb holds only in-frame clones, not every one. The sample has tens of thousands of clones; roughly 87% are singletons. The V gene's germline CDR1 is SGHVS and CDR2 FNYEAQ. The CDR3 totals 18 residues. With 3 bases clipped from V and 5 bases from J, the junction kept 13 bases outside the gene matches. V is TRBV7-6 and J is TRBJ2-5; TRBD2 aligns across 12 bases. The origin of this receptor is a man in his sixties with acute or convalescent COVID-19. Sequenced: peripheral blood. CDR3 coding DNA: TGTGCCAGCAGCTTTGGTTTGCGGACTAGCGGGGCCTTGGAGACCCAGTACTTC. Amino acid sequence: CASSFGLRTSGALETQYF.